What follows are 2 T cell receptor beta chains derived from one specimen sequenced in a study of tumour-infiltrating T cells in Burkitt lymphoma. Measured with immunoSEQ multiplex PCR; TCRdb has only the in-frame clones, and not every one. Among 2,000 to 3,000 clones, about four fifths were seen once, and the ten largest hold around 5.8%. Source material: tumor tissue. All receptors come from a human donor with diffuse large B-cell lymphoma.

This chain links TRBV4-1 with TRBJ1-1, with D tentatively TRBD1 (5 bases). Germline CDR1 MGHRA, CDR2 YSYEKL. Trimming pared 7 bases from V and 1 base from J, leaving 10 bases between. CDR3 length: 13 amino acids. The CDR3 bases are TGCGCCAGCATAGAGGGGACGAACACTGAAGCTTTCTTT. Translation gives CASIEGTNTEAFF.

The chain has TRBV4-2 and TRBJ1-1; D unclear. Germline CDR1 reads LGHNA; CDR2 reads YNFKEQ. The CDR3 is 14 amino acids. Trimming left V 4 bases short and J 4 bases short, with 13 bases between. CDR3 protein: CASSPDSGTTEAFF. The CDR3 bases are TGTGCCAGCAGCCCAGACTCAGGTACCACTGAAGCTTTCTTT.